This TCR beta chain was recorded in a study of PD-L1 blockade in urothelial cancer. Study-level background: A median roughly 150,000 T cells were found in blood samples.

Losses at the gene ends were 1 base for V and 0 bases for J; bases not matched to a gene: 6. The CDR3 is made up of 19 amino acids. Looked up from germline, CDR1 is SGHDN and CDR2 is FVKESK. Synthetically made TCR analog templates were put into each PCR as spikes. The table came from immunoSEQ multiplex PCR; TCRdb's copy has only in-frame clones and leaves some out. The table includes 31,000 or so clones, 89% detected once. Indicated time point: peripheral blood 6 weeks after treatment start. This clonotype was obtained from an elderly man with urothelial cancer. The sample in question was PBMCs, obtained around atezolizumab (anti-PD-L1) treatment. The chain links TRBV14 to TRBJ2-6, with TRBD1 identical over 10 bases. For the CDR3, the DNA is TGTGCCAGCAGCCAAGCTGCGGGACAGGGGAACTCTGGGGCCAACGTCCTGACTTTC. Amino acids: CASSQAAGQGNSGANVLTF.